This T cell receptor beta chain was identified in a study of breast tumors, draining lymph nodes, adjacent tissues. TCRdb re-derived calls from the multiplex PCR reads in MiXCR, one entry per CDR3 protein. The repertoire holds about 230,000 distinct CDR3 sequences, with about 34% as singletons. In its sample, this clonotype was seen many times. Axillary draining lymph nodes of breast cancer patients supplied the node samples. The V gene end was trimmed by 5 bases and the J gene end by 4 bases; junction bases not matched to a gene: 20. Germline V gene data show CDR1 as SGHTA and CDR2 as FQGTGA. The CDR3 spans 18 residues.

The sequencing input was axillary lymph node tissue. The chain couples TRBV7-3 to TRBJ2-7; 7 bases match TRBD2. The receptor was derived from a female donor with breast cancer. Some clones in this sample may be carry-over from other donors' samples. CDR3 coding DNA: TGTGCCAGCAGCCAGAGGGAGGGGAGAAGAGGGAAGGGTTACGAGCAGTACTTC. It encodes CASSQREGRRGKGYEQYF.